These 26 T cell receptor beta chains came from one sample sequenced in a study of cytomegalovirus exposure and HLA in healthy donors. Data came from immunoSEQ multiplex PCR; TCRdb stores just in-frame clones and leaves some out. The sample holds about 250,000 clones, roughly 87% seen once. The sample consisted of PBMCs. These TCRs come from a man between 18 and 29 years old in good health and CMV-seropositive.

This clone appeared a single time. The chain uses TRBV30 and TRBJ2-5, with unresolved D. The CDR3 is made up of 15 amino acids. Germline CDR1 GTSNPN, CDR2 SVGIG (reference sequence). Trimming pared 1 base from V and 1 base from J, leaving 13 bases between. This chain's CDR3 is CAWSDLDRFQETQYF. The DNA for the CDR3 is TGTGCCTGGAGTGACCTGGACCGCTTCCAAGAGACCCAGTACTTC. The variable domain in full, with the rest retrieved from reference TRBV30 and TRBJ2-5, is SQTIHQWPATLVQPVGSPLSLECTVEGTSNPNLYWYRQAAGRGLQLLFYSVGIGQISSEVPQNLSASRPQDRQFILSSKKLLLSDSGFYLCAWSDLDRFQETQYFGPGTRLLVL.

V is TRBV6-5 and J is TRBJ2-2; D might be TRBD2 (6 bases). The CDR3 covers 12 residues. V lost 4 bases and J 7 bases, leaving 7 bases between the germline ends. Germline assignment: CDR1 MNHEY and CDR2 SVGAGI. The chain's CDR3 is CASSLGGGELFF. DNA for the CDR3: TGTGCCAGCAGTTTGGGGGGCGGGGAGCTGTTTTTT.

This chain joins TRBV18 and TRBJ2-7, with TRBD1 as a possible D gene (6 bases). Trimming left V 5 bases short and J 0 bases short, with 11 bases between. Per the germline V gene, CDR1 is KGHSH and CDR2 is LQKENI. This CDR3 comprises 14 residues. Here the CDR3 reads CASSYQDSSYEQYF. The DNA of the CDR3 is TGTGCCAGCTCATACCAGGACAGCTCCTACGAGCAGTACTTC.

This rearrangement joins TRBV6-5 to TRBJ1-1; 8 bases are a match to TRBD1. After removal of 6 bases from V and 0 bases from J, the junction contained 6 bases not matched to a gene. Germline V gives CDR1 MNHEY, CDR2 SVGAGI. The CDR3 is 15 amino acids. This chain's CDR3 is CASREDREMNTEAFF. The CDR3 coding sequence is TGTGCCAGCAGAGAGGACAGGGAGATGAACACTGAAGCTTTCTTT.

This clone occurred once. The chain recombines TRBV7-9 with TRBJ1-4, with no clear D. The CDR3 has 15 residues. Per germline, CDR1 SEHNR and CDR2 FQNEAQ (reference sequence). Trimming took 4 bases from V and 8 from J, leaving 17 bases between them. The CDR3 reads CASSSGWQVGEKLFF. As DNA, the CDR3 is TGTGCCAGCAGCTCCGGTTGGCAAGTTGGCGAAAAACTGTTTTTT.

V is TRBV6-4 and J is TRBJ2-7; D is possibly TRBD1 (6 bases). Per germline, CDR1 MRHNA and CDR2 SNTAGT. The CDR3 is 14 amino acids. Trimming stripped 2 bases from V and 7 bases from J, with 15 bases between. The CDR3 is CASSDRAGESEQYF. CDR3 DNA: TGTGCCAGCAGTGACCGGGCAGGGGAGAGTGAGCAGTACTTC.

About this clone: At one end, the junction sequence differs from germline, possibly due to a read error. This CDR3 is also generated by other DNA sequences in the sample. The J gene is TRBJ2-7, the V gene TRBV5-1, with no clear D. Germline CDR1 is SGHRS and CDR2 is YFSETQ. CDR3 length: 13 residues. The CDR3 sequence: CASSLVPSYEQYF. The CDR3 nucleotides read TGCGCCAGCAGCTTGGTTCCGAGCTACGAACAGTACTTC.

The chain uses TRBV5-1 and TRBJ1-1, with D maybe TRBD1 (5 bases). Per the germline V gene, CDR1 is SGHRS and CDR2 is YFSETQ. The CDR3 length is 11 residues. V was cut by 3 bases and J by 5 bases, with 5 bases left in between. The CDR3 region has the DNA TGCGCCAGCAGCTGGGGGACTGAAGCTTTCTTT. Translation: CASSWGTEAFF.

This clone has a handful of counts. This chain links TRBV1 with TRBJ1-2. TRBV1 is a known pseudogene. CDR3 length equals 13 residues. The CDR3 nucleotides read TGCACCAGCAGCCAAGGGATGGGTTTTGGCTACACCTTC. It codes for CTSSQGMGFGYTF.

The chain employs TRBV5-1 and TRBJ2-5, with D unclear. The CDR3 extends over 11 amino acids. Trimming stripped 5 bases from V and 4 bases from J, with 6 bases between. Germline CDR1 reads SGHRS; CDR2 reads YFSETQ. The CDR3 region is CASRRRETQYF. The CDR3 nucleotides read TGCGCCAGCAGGCGACGAGAGACCCAGTACTTC. Together with reference TRBV5-1 and TRBJ2-5, the CDR3 gives the full variable domain: KAGVTQTPRYLIKTRGQQVTLSCSPISGHRSVSWYQQTPGQGLQFLFEYFSETQRNKGNFPGRFSGRQFSNSRSEMNVSTLELGDSALYLCASRRRETQYFGPGTRLLVL.

V is TRBV5-1 and J is TRBJ2-2; D may be TRBD1 or TRBD2 (5 bases each). Germline assignment: CDR1 SGHRS and CDR2 YFSETQ. The CDR3 is 13 amino acids. V was trimmed by 4 bases and J by 6 bases, leaving 10 bases between them. The CDR3 region is CASSLGPPGELFF. CDR3 DNA sequence: TGCGCCAGCAGCCTGGGACCGCCCGGGGAGCTGTTTTTT.

This clone was picked up one time. This chain connects TRBV28 to TRBJ1-2, with D possibly matching TRBD1 (6 bases). The CDR3 has 14 amino acids. CDR1 is MDHEN and CDR2 is SYDVKM in the germline V gene. Trimming stripped 5 bases from V and 4 bases from J, with 14 bases between. The CDR3, as DNA: TGTGCCAGCAGTCTCTCCCCCAGGGGCTATGGCTACACCTTC. It specifies CASSLSPRGYGYTF.

The chain links TRBV7-9 to TRBJ2-5, with D possibly TRBD1 on 6 matching bases. V shed 4 bases and J shed 5 bases, with 17 bases lying between them. CDR1 is SEHNR, CDR2 FQNEAQ, per germline (reference sequence). This CDR3 region has 15 residues. This chain's CDR3 is CASSSDSKVWETQYF. The CDR3 coding sequence is TGTGCCAGCAGCTCGGACAGTAAAGTGTGGGAGACCCAGTACTTC.

This chain uses TRBV5-6 with TRBJ2-7, with 11 bases fitting TRBD2. The germline V gene has CDR1 SGHDT and CDR2 YYEEEE. With V trimmed by 2 bases and J by 4 bases, 2 bases remained unmatched. The CDR3 runs 14 residues. CDR3 sequence (DNA): TGTGCCAGCAGCTTAAGACTAGCGGGGTACGAGCAGTACTTC. Translating gives CASSLRLAGYEQYF.

The chain carries TRBV5-1 and TRBJ2-7; tentatively, D is TRBD1 or TRBD2 (5 bases each). V was cut by 4 bases and J by 3 bases, with 26 bases left in between. Germline V lookup: CDR1 SGHRS, CDR2 YFSETQ. The CDR3 length is 18 residues. The CDR3: CASSASPLATVGGYEQYF. In DNA, the CDR3 is TGCGCCAGCAGCGCTAGTCCCCTAGCTACAGTTGGGGGCTACGAGCAGTACTTC.

The gene calls are TRBV6-5 and TRBJ1-3, with D unclear. Germline V gives CDR1 MNHEY, CDR2 SVGAGI. The CDR3 is 15 residues long. Trimming took 0 bases from V and 1 from J, leaving 7 bases between them. The CDR3 protein is CASSYSGHSGNTIYF. Written as DNA, the CDR3 is TGTGCCAGCAGTTACTCGGGCCATTCTGGAAACACCATATATTTT.

The rearrangement joins TRBV27 to TRBJ2-1; no firm D call. V was cut by 6 bases and J by 0 bases, with 12 bases left in between. This CDR3 contains 15 residues. From germline, CDR1 is MNHEY and CDR2 SMNVEV (reference sequence). CDR3 amino acids: CASRLRSSSYNEQFF. The DNA of the CDR3 is TGTGCCAGCAGATTGAGAAGTAGCTCCTACAATGAGCAGTTCTTC.

V is TRBV5-1 and J is TRBJ2-7, with D possibly being TRBD2 (5 bases). The CDR3 is 16 residues long. Trimming cost V 1 base and J 3 bases, with 17 bases left between them. In germline, CDR1 is SGHRS, CDR2 YFSETQ. The CDR3 DNA follows: TGCGCCAGCAGCTTGAGTGCGGAGGACTGGAACTACGAGCAGTACTTC. This translates into CASSLSAEDWNYEQYF.

The J gene is TRBJ2-5, the V gene TRBV14, with D possibly matching TRBD2 (6 bases). This CDR3 is 14 amino acids long. Trimming cost V 2 bases and J 1 base, with 8 bases left between them. Germline values: CDR1 SGHDN, CDR2 FVKESK. The CDR3 region has the DNA TGTGCCAGCAGCCAATGGGGACTCCAAGAGACCCAGTACTTC. Translation gives CASSQWGLQETQYF.

The chain is built from TRBV6-1 and TRBJ2-1, with D hard to call. CDR1 and CDR2 (germline): MNHNS, SASEGT. This CDR3 comprises 14 residues. Trimming took 6 bases from V and 3 from J, leaving 12 bases between them. CDR3 DNA sequence: TGTGCCAGCAGCTTACCCAGGAGCTACAATGAGCAGTTCTTC. This translates into CASSLPRSYNEQFF.

The V gene is TRBV7-9, the J gene TRBJ2-3; possibly TRBD1 or TRBD2 for D (5 bases each). The CDR3 sequence is 14 residues long. Per the germline V gene, CDR1 is SEHNR and CDR2 is FQNEAQ (reference sequence). V lost 1 base and J lost 2, with 7 bases in between. For the CDR3, the DNA is TGTGCCAGCAGCTTAGAGGGACCCACAGATACGCAGTATTTT. It is translated as CASSLEGPTDTQYF.

The V gene is TRBV7-9, the J gene TRBJ2-2; D not resolved. Trimming pared 1 base from V and 1 base from J, leaving 16 bases between. Germline loops: CDR1 SEHNR, CDR2 FQNEAQ (reference sequence). This CDR3 has 18 residues. CDR3 loop: CASSLGQSIRKNTGELFF. DNA of the CDR3: TGTGCCAGCAGCTTAGGCCAGTCTATTCGTAAGAACACCGGGGAGCTGTTTTTT.

The rearrangement joins TRBV6-5 to TRBJ1-3; no clear D. CDR3 length: 15 residues. The V gene lost 2 bases and the J gene lost 0 bases, with 8 bases spanning the gap. Germline V gene data show CDR1 as MNHEY and CDR2 as SVGAGI. The CDR3 loop is CASSYDGSSGNTIYF. As DNA, the CDR3 is TGTGCCAGCAGTTACGACGGTAGCTCTGGAAACACCATATATTTT.

The chain recombines TRBV6-6 with TRBJ2-7; 8 nucleotides agree with TRBD2. The junction had 3 bases not matched to a gene; V was cut back by 8 bases and J by 6 bases. The germline V gene has CDR1 MNHNY and CDR2 SVGAGI (reference sequence). This CDR3 spans 11 amino acids. CDR3 sequence reads: CASREGLEQYF. CDR3 DNA sequence: TGTGCCAGCCGGGAGGGCCTCGAGCAGTACTTC.

This clone was observed a few times. The chain employs TRBV18 and TRBJ1-4; D unresolved. The V end was cut by 2 bases, the J end by 8 bases, with 9 bases between. This CDR3 comprises 13 residues. Per the germline V gene, CDR1 is KGHSH and CDR2 is LQKENI. In DNA, the CDR3 is TGTGCCAGCTCACCAGCGGTTGAGGAAAAACTGTTTTTT. Residues: CASSPAVEEKLFF. The full variable domain, completed using reference TRBV18 and TRBJ1-4, is NAGVMQNPRHLVRRRGQEARLRCSPMKGHSHVYWYRQLPEEGLKFMVYLQKENIIDESGMPKERFSAEFPKEGPSILRIQQVVRGDSAAYFCASSPAVEEKLFFGSGTQLSVL.

The genes are TRBV28 and TRBJ2-2; D is unresolved. The germline CDR1 and CDR2 sequences are MDHEN and SYDVKM. CDR3 length: 13 residues. Trimming left V 7 bases short and J 9 bases short, with 15 bases between. In DNA, the CDR3 is TGTGCCAGCACCATAAACAGAGCCCGGGAGCTGTTTTTT. Its protein is CASTINRARELFF.